The sample holds a few counts of the clone carrying this T cell receptor beta chain. V lost 6 bases to trimming and J lost 8 bases; unmatched junction nucleotides: 6. The V gene's germline CDR1 is MDHEN and CDR2 SYDVKM. The CDR3 runs to 14 residues. Generated by immunoSEQ multiplex PCR, the TCRdb table keeps only in-frame clones and is missing some. The sample holds about 24,000 clones, approximately 40% seen once. There were some 200,000 CFSE-labeled responder cells plated together with some 200,000 irradiated, violet-dye-labeled stimulator cells. The data stem from a study of graft-versus-host responses after intestinal transplantation.

The receptor was isolated from a human patient who received an intestinal transplant. The rearrangement links TRBV28 to TRBJ1-4; the match to TRBD1 covers 10 bases. The specimen was alloreactive CD4+ T cells from a mixed lymphocyte reaction culture, collected before intestinal transplant. The subset is: CFSE-low proliferating T cells sorted from approximately 6-day pre-transplant mixed lymphocyte reaction (GvH or HvG direction). The CDR3 reads CASRQTGGDEKLFF. The CDR3 DNA reads TGTGCCAGCAGACAGACAGGGGGCGACGAAAAACTGTTTTTT.